Presented here are 24 T cell receptor beta chains from one specimen sequenced in a study of spatial heterogeneity in lung cancer. TCRdb fed the 5' RACE reads into MiXCR, producing one record per CDR3 protein. Of more than 45,000 distinct CDR3 sequences in the sample, roughly 5.2% were seen once. Documented time point: sample taken at primary tumor resection. Sequenced material: PBMCs, taken at surgery. The receptors here all came from a male donor with early-stage non-small cell lung cancer.

This clonotype counts as medium-sized. The CDR3 loop is CASSYSPQGGYEQYF. For the CDR3, the DNA is TGTGCCAGCAGTTATAGTCCCCAGGGAGGCTACGAGCAGTACTTC. The chain has TRBV6-5 and TRBJ2-7; perhaps TRBD2 as D (6 bases). This CDR3 contains 15 residues. Trimming removed 3 bases from V and 3 bases from J, with 15 bases in between. The germline V gene has CDR1 MNHEY and CDR2 SVGAGI.

This clonotype was counted many times. This chain joins TRBV28 and TRBJ2-1; 8 bases agree with TRBD1. The CDR3 consists of 13 residues. Per the germline V gene, CDR1 is MDHEN and CDR2 is SYDVKM. V was pared by 10 bases and J by 8 bases, with 10 bases of the junction left unmatched. The CDR3 spells CATRGQGWDEQFF. CDR3 nucleotide sequence: TGTGCCACCCGAGGACAGGGATGGGATGAGCAGTTCTTC.

This clonotype showed up many times. The chain employs TRBV27 and TRBJ2-7; 11 bases are a match to TRBD2. The V gene's germline CDR1 is MNHEY and CDR2 SMNVEV (reference sequence). CDR3 length: 15 residues. The ends lost 7 bases at V and 3 bases at J; junction bases unmatched: 8. The CDR3 reads CASTSPGTSGYEQYF. In nucleotides, the CDR3 is TGTGCCAGCACCTCCCCCGGGACTAGCGGCTACGAGCAGTACTTC.

This clonotype was seen at least ten times. V and J are TRBV5-1 and TRBJ2-3; TRBD1 or TRBD2 may be the D gene (5 bases each). V lost 3 bases, J lost 5 bases, and 31 bases lay in between. The CDR3 extends over 20 amino acids. Germline V gene lookup returns CDR1 SGHRS and CDR2 YFSETQ. CDR3 DNA: TGCGCCAGCAGCTCTGGGTTCGGGGTTCGAGGGGCAGGAGCGCGAGATACGCAGTATTTT. It codes for CASSSGFGVRGAGARDTQYF. The variable domain in full, with the rest retrieved from reference TRBV5-1 and TRBJ2-3, is KAGVTQTPRYLIKTRGQQVTLSCSPISGHRSVSWYQQTPGQGLQFLFEYFSETQRNKGNFPGRFSGRQFSNSRSEMNVSTLELGDSALYLCASSSGFGVRGAGARDTQYFGPGTRLTVL.

At least ten counts were recorded for this clonotype. The V call is TRBV6-5, the J call TRBJ2-3; possibly TRBD1 for D (5 bases). Trimming pared 0 bases from V and 5 bases from J, leaving 9 bases between. Germline CDR1 reads MNHEY; CDR2 reads SVGAGI. The CDR3 is made up of 14 amino acids. The CDR3 sequence is CASSYSPRGDTQYF. CDR3 nucleotide sequence: TGTGCCAGCAGTTACTCTCCTAGGGGAGATACGCAGTATTTT.

This clonotype came up many times. V is TRBV10-3 and J is TRBJ2-7, with TRBD2 matching over 12 bases. With V trimmed by 6 bases and J by 4 bases, 7 bases remained unmatched. Germline loops: CDR1 ENHRY, CDR2 SYGVKD. CDR3 length: 15 amino acids. The CDR3 DNA sequence: TGTGCCATCAGAGCTAGCGGGAGGGCCCTGTACGAGCAGTACTTC. The encoded protein is CAIRASGRALYEQYF.

This clonotype showed up just a few times. The gene calls are TRBV18 and TRBJ1-4; D is ambiguous. Trimming pared 2 bases from V and 8 bases from J, leaving 9 bases between. This CDR3 has 13 amino acids. CDR1 is KGHSH, CDR2 LQKENI, per germline. The CDR3 DNA sequence: TGTGCCAGCTCACCAGGGGAGAGAGAAAAACTGTTTTTT. This codes for CASSPGEREKLFF.

This clonotype was observed many times. The chain couples TRBV27 to TRBJ2-7; 12 bases fit TRBD2. The length of the CDR3 is 13 residues. V lost 9 bases to trimming and J lost 4 bases; unmatched junction nucleotides: 4. From germline, CDR1 is MNHEY and CDR2 SMNVEV (reference sequence). The CDR3 sequence: CASSTSGSYEQYF. The CDR3 region has the DNA TGTGCCAGTTCGACTAGCGGGAGTTACGAGCAGTACTTC.

This clonotype has at least ten counts. The chain has TRBV5-6 and TRBJ2-1; D possibly corresponds to TRBD1 (5 bases). Trimming stripped 4 bases from V and 4 bases from J, with 18 bases between. CDR3 length: 16 amino acids. Germline CDR1 and CDR2: SGHDT and YYEEEE. CDR3: CASSPEGAYQYNEQFF. The CDR3 nucleotides are TGTGCCAGCAGCCCCGAAGGGGCCTACCAATACAATGAGCAGTTCTTC.

This clonotype was seen repeatedly, ten times or more. The chain couples TRBV5-6 to TRBJ2-7; 8 bases match TRBD2. V was pared by 2 bases and J by 5 bases, with 9 bases of the junction left unmatched. The germline V gene encodes CDR1 SGHDT and CDR2 YYEEEE. The CDR3 has 15 amino acids. CDR3 in DNA: TGTGCCAGCAGCTTTGCAAGCGGGAGTCTCGACGAGCAGTACTTC. Its protein product is CASSFASGSLDEQYF.

At least ten counts were recorded for this clonotype. The V and J genes are TRBV7-9 and TRBJ1-6; TRBD1 might be the D (6 bases). With 1 base removed from V and 6 bases from J, the gap between germline ends came to 10 bases. Germline values: CDR1 SEHNR, CDR2 FQNEAQ (reference sequence). The CDR3 extends over 15 amino acids. CDR3 amino acids: CASSLGGHRNSPLHF. The CDR3 DNA reads TGTGCCAGCAGCTTAGGGGGACACCGTAATTCACCCCTCCACTTT. Supplemented by reference TRBV7-9 and TRBJ1-6, the full variable domain reads DTGVSQNPRHKITKRGQNVTFRCDPISEHNRLYWYRQTLGQGPEFLTYFQNEAQLEKSRLLSDRFSAERPKGSFSTLEIQRTEQGDSAMYLCASSLGGHRNSPLHFGNGTRLTVT.

This clonotype was detected ten times or more. V usage is TRBV10-3 and J usage is TRBJ2-1; TRBD2 matches 12 bases. Trimming at V came to 5 bases and at J to 7 bases, leaving 6 bases not matched to a gene. In germline, CDR1 is ENHRY, CDR2 SYGVKD. There are 15 residues in the CDR3. CDR3 region: CAISLAGGPGNEQFF. The DNA of the CDR3 is TGTGCCATCAGTCTAGCGGGAGGGCCTGGAAATGAGCAGTTCTTC.

The chain has TRBV20-1 and TRBJ2-7, with D unresolved. The CDR3 contains 13 residues. Trimming pared 3 bases from V and 2 bases from J, leaving 11 bases between. Germline lookup yields CDR1 DFQATT and CDR2 SNEGSKA (reference sequence). In DNA, the CDR3 is TGCAGTGCTAGTCCCACCGGCCCCTACGAGCAGTACTTC. It translates to CSASPTGPYEQYF.

This clonotype was detected many times. The chain couples TRBV24-1 to TRBJ2-7; weak D call: TRBD1 (6 bases). CDR1 and CDR2 from the germline V gene are KGHDR and SFDVKD. The CDR3 runs to 15 residues. V dropped 4 bases and J dropped 4 bases, with 16 bases sitting between them. The CDR3 DNA reads TGTGCCACCAGTGACCCGAGGACAGCCCCTTACGAGCAGTACTTC. Its translation: CATSDPRTAPYEQYF.

This clonotype was counted at least ten times. V gene TRBV19 combines with J gene TRBJ2-7, with D unclear. The V end was cut by 6 bases, the J end by 6 bases, with 15 bases between. The CDR3 covers 13 residues. Looked up from germline, CDR1 is LNHDA and CDR2 is SQIVND (reference sequence). CDR3 protein: CASRPMGGIEQYF. CDR3 bases: TGTGCCAGTAGACCCATGGGTGGTATCGAGCAGTACTTC.

This clonotype came up a few times. The J gene is TRBJ2-7, the V gene TRBV6-4, with a tentative D call TRBD2 (6 bases). V dropped 3 bases and J dropped 7 bases, with 25 bases sitting between them. The CDR3 has 17 amino acids. CDR1 is MRHNA, CDR2 SNTAGT, per germline. The CDR3 protein is CASSEGTWGERSEEQYF. CDR3 nucleotides: TGTGCCAGCAGTGAGGGGACGTGGGGGGAGCGCTCAGAGGAGCAGTACTTC.

This clonotype was picked up many times. This chain connects TRBV4-1 to TRBJ2-3; 7 bases line up with TRBD1. V was clipped by 5 bases and J by 0 bases; unmatched bases: 8. The CDR3 length is 16 residues. CDR1 and CDR2 (germline): MGHRA, YSYEKL. The CDR3 region has the DNA TGCGCCAGCAGCTCTCAGGGACAGCCTAGCACAGATACGCAGTATTTT. Its translation is CASSSQGQPSTDTQYF.

The chain couples TRBV5-4 to TRBJ2-3; D unclear. This CDR3 spans 15 amino acids. V lost 3 bases and J 0 bases, leaving 11 bases between the germline ends. CDR1 SGHNT and CDR2 YYREEE come from the germline V gene (reference sequence). The CDR3, as DNA: TGTGCCAGCAGCTCGTACGCGGAAAGCACAGATACGCAGTATTTT. It specifies CASSSYAESTDTQYF. Full variable domain (missing parts from reference TRBV5-4 and TRBJ2-3): ETGVTQSPTHLIKTRGQQVTLRCSSQSGHNTVSWYQQALGQGPQFIFQYYREEENGRGNFPPRFSGLQFPNYSSELNVNALELDDSALYLCASSSYAESTDTQYFGPGTRLTVL.

In its sample, this clonotype was seen many times. The genes are TRBV7-2 and TRBJ2-5; possibly TRBD2 for D (5 bases). The CDR3 is made up of 14 amino acids. V lost 5 bases and J 1 base, leaving 11 bases between the germline ends. The germline gives CDR1 SGHTA, CDR2 FQGNSA. The CDR3 loop reads CASSPRRGQETQYF. The CDR3 DNA reads TGTGCCAGCAGCCCCCGACGGGGCCAAGAGACCCAGTACTTC.

In its sample, this clonotype was seen many times. The chain's CDR3 is CSARTDMNTEAFF. In DNA, the CDR3 is TGCAGTGCGAGGACAGATATGAACACTGAAGCTTTCTTT. V gene TRBV20-1 combines with J gene TRBJ1-1, with D possibly TRBD1 on 6 matching bases. The CDR3 loop spans 13 amino acids. Germline CDR1 and CDR2: DFQATT and SNEGSKA (reference sequence). Deletions cut 6 bases from V and 0 bases from J, with 11 bases between.

This clonotype has ten or more counts. The chain uses TRBV9 and TRBJ2-5, with unresolved D. CDR1 and CDR2 (germline): SGDLS, YYNGEE. Trimming shortened V by 1 base and J by 5 bases, and 9 bases separated the two germline ends. The CDR3 runs 13 residues. The chain's CDR3 is CASSVRSSETQYF. CDR3 sequence (DNA): TGTGCCAGCAGCGTAAGGTCGAGCGAGACCCAGTACTTC. The full variable domain, completed using reference TRBV9 and TRBJ2-5, is DSGVTQTPKHLITATGQRVTLRCSPRSGDLSVYWYQQSLDQGLQFLIQYYNGEERAKGNILERFSAQQFPDLHSELNLSSLELGDSALYFCASSVRSSETQYFGPGTRLLVL.

This clonotype has ten or more counts. The chain employs TRBV2 and TRBJ2-2; 7 bases agree with TRBD2. The CDR3 has 17 amino acids. Per germline, CDR1 SNHLY and CDR2 FYNNEI. J was trimmed by 0 bases and V by 2 bases; bases with no gene match: 6. The CDR3 loop is CASSESLTSPNTGELFF. The CDR3 coding sequence is TGTGCCAGCAGTGAATCCTTGACTAGCCCGAACACCGGGGAGCTGTTTTTT.

The chain is built from TRBV5-4 and TRBJ2-1, with 8 bases that match TRBD2. The CDR3 extends over 15 amino acids. The V segment lost 3 bases and the J segment 9 bases; nucleotides outside the gene matches: 11. CDR1 and CDR2 from the germline V gene are SGHNT and YYREEE (reference sequence). The CDR3 sequence is CASSSGTSEKLEQFF. The CDR3 DNA is TGTGCCAGCAGCTCCGGGACTAGTGAAAAACTTGAGCAGTTCTTC. Full variable domain (rest looked up from reference TRBV5-4 and TRBJ2-1): ETGVTQSPTHLIKTRGQQVTLRCSSQSGHNTVSWYQQALGQGPQFIFQYYREEENGRGNFPPRFSGLQFPNYSSELNVNALELDDSALYLCASSSGTSEKLEQFFGPGTRLTVL.

This clonotype appeared many times. This rearrangement joins TRBV6-5 to TRBJ1-4, with TRBD1 matching 8 bases. The junction had 7 bases not matched to a gene; V was cut back by 5 bases and J by 8 bases. This CDR3 has 14 amino acids. Germline CDR1 MNHEY, CDR2 SVGAGI. This CDR3 is CASSRQGQGEKLFF. Written as DNA, the CDR3 is TGTGCCAGCAGTAGACAGGGGCAGGGAGAAAAACTGTTTTTT.